The 10 T cell receptor beta chains below all came from one sample that was sequenced in a study of Ad26.COV2.S vaccination and SARS-CoV-2 variants. Treatment in this sample: over 15 received Ad26.COV2.S at low or high dose, single or two shots; roughly 5 received placebo; per-sample allocation not given. Specimen acquisition occurred on day 63 following the initial vaccine or placebo injection. Using immunoSEQ multiplex PCR, the repertoire was profiled, and TCRdb retains in-frame clones only, with some absent. The table includes about 350,000 clones, about 89% detected once. This material consisted of peripheral blood, taken in a trial of Ad26.COV2.S vaccine versus placebo. The receptors here all came from a person between 18 and 65 years old who received the Ad26.COV2.S COVID-19 vaccine or a placebo.

The rearrangement uses TRBV7-8 and TRBJ1-1, with D uncertain. V lost 5 bases and J 1 base, leaving 17 bases between the germline ends. The CDR3 is 16 amino acids. Germline V gene sequence: CDR1 SGHVS, CDR2 FQNEAQ. The CDR3 spells CASSPYQAYPNTEAFF. For the CDR3, the DNA is TGTGCCAGCAGCCCATATCAAGCGTACCCGAACACTGAAGCTTTCTTT.

The V and J genes are TRBV12-3 or TRBV12-4 and TRBJ2-5, with a weak D call TRBD1 (6 bases). CDR3 length: 13 amino acids. The V gene lost 6 bases and the J gene lost 5 bases, with 13 bases spanning the gap. Here the CDR3 DNA reads TGTGCCAGCAGGAGGTGGGGGCGGGAGACCCAGTACTTC. It is translated as CASRRWGRETQYF.

The chain joins TRBV18 to TRBJ2-3; 9 bases are a match to TRBD1. The V gene end was trimmed by 3 bases and the J gene end by 5 bases; junction bases not matched to a gene: 6. This CDR3 comprises 15 residues. Per the germline V gene, CDR1 is KGHSH and CDR2 is LQKENI. For the CDR3, the DNA is TGTGCCAGCTCACCGCCGGGACAGGGAAAAGATACGCAGTATTTT. This translates into CASSPPGQGKDTQYF.

The CDR3 DNA follows: TGTGCCAGCAGTGGCGCACTAGGACAGGGGTTTTATCATGGCTACACCTTC. As protein: CASSGALGQGFYHGYTF. The V call is TRBV28, the J call TRBJ1-2; 9 nucleotides line up with TRBD1. The germline V gene has CDR1 MDHEN and CDR2 SYDVKM. With V trimmed by 5 bases and J by 6 bases, 16 bases remained unmatched. This CDR3 is built from 17 residues.

The rearrangement links TRBV28 to TRBJ1-1, with D hard to call. CDR3 length: 14 amino acids. Per germline, CDR1 MDHEN and CDR2 SYDVKM. Trimming pared 6 bases from V and 0 bases from J, leaving 11 bases between. CDR3 in amino acids: CASRNRELNTEAFF. CDR3 nucleotides: TGTGCCAGCAGAAACCGGGAGCTGAACACTGAAGCTTTCTTT.

This rearrangement joins TRBV7-2 to TRBJ1-1, with D possibly being TRBD1 (5 bases). The germline V gene encodes CDR1 SGHTA and CDR2 FQGNSA. There are 13 residues in the CDR3. V lost 5 bases, J lost 3 bases, and 10 bases lay in between. CDR3 bases: TGTGCCAGCAGCCTAAGGGGCGACACTGAAGCTTTCTTT. It specifies CASSLRGDTEAFF.

This clone has a single count. The CDR3 region is CATSDPTGTSGFSSYNEQFF. CDR3 bases: TGTGCCACCAGTGACCCTACCGGGACTAGCGGGTTCAGCTCCTACAATGAGCAGTTCTTC. V usage is TRBV24-1 and J usage is TRBJ2-1; TRBD2 matches at 12 bases. Germline CDR1 and CDR2: KGHDR and SFDVKD. The CDR3 is 20 amino acids. V lost 4 bases to trimming and J lost 0 bases; unmatched junction nucleotides: 12.

The chain uses TRBV15 and TRBJ2-7; 10 bases are shared with TRBD1. CDR3 size: 15 residues. The V and J ends lost 4 bases and 1 base, in that order; junction bases with no gene match: 4. CDR1 and CDR2 (germline): LNHNV, YYDKDF (reference sequence). The CDR3 nucleotides are TGTGCCACCAGCATCCGGACAGGGGGATCCTACGAGCAGTACTTC. Protein: CATSIRTGGSYEQYF.

This sequence joins TRBV3-1 (or the pseudogene TRBV3-2) and TRBJ1-2, with 7 bases matching TRBD1. Germline values: CDR1 LGHDT, CDR2 YNNKEL (reference sequence). The CDR3 covers 14 residues. With V trimmed by 4 bases and J by 1 base, 3 bases remained unmatched. CDR3 loop: CASSPWDSNYGYTF. The CDR3 DNA is TGTGCCAGCAGCCCTTGGGACAGTAACTATGGCTACACCTTC.

This sequence joins TRBV29-1 and TRBJ1-1; D perhaps matches TRBD1 (5 bases). The germline V gene has CDR1 SQVTM and CDR2 ANQGSEA. The CDR3 length is 11 residues. V gave up 6 bases and J gave up 5 bases, with 10 bases separating them. The CDR3 region has the DNA TGCAGCGTCGGCGGGGGGACTGAAGCTTTCTTT. This codes for CSVGGGTEAFF.